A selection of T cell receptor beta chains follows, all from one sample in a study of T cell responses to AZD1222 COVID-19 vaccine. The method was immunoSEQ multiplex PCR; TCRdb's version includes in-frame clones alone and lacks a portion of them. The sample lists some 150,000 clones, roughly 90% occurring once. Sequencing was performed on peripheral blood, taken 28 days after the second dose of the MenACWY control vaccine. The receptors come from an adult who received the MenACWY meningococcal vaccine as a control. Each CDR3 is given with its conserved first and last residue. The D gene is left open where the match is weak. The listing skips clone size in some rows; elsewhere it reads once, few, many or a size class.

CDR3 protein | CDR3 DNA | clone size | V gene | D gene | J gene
CASSVSVTDTEAFF | TGTGCCAGCTCAGTTTCAGTGACGGACACTGAAGCTTTCTTT | few | TRBV18 | - | TRBJ1-1
CASSLVTNEKLFF | TGTGCCAGCAGCCTAGTCACTAATGAAAAACTGTTTTTT | - | TRBV7-9 | - | TRBJ1-4
CASSVIPWLGGYTF | TGTGCCAGCAGTGTAATCCCTTGGTTGGGAGGCTACACCTTC | - | TRBV6-4 | - | TRBJ1-2
CSVGGAGGTDTQYF | TGCAGCGTTGGGGGAGCGGGGGGCACAGATACGCAGTATTTT | - | TRBV29-1 | TRBD2 | TRBJ2-3
CASSTGGTGTNSPLHF | TGTGCCAGCAGTACAGGGGGGACAGGGACTAATTCACCCCTCCACTTT | - | TRBV28 | TRBD1 | TRBJ1-6
CASSLGAGATNEKLFF | TGTGCCAGCAGCTTGGGCGCCGGGGCAACTAATGAAAAACTGTTTTTT | - | TRBV5-5 | - | TRBJ1-4
CSVVTGVGTGELFF | TGCAGCGTGGTGACAGGGGTGGGAACCGGGGAGCTGTTTTTT | - | TRBV29-1 | TRBD1 | TRBJ2-2
CASSLYPFTGTGNSPLHF | TGTGCCAGCAGTTTATATCCCTTTACGGGTACGGGTAATTCACCCCTCCACTTT | - | TRBV28 | - | TRBJ1-6
CASSQVTGYSPLHF | TGCGCCAGCAGCCAAGTGACGGGATATTCACCCCTCCACTTT | - | TRBV4-3 | - | TRBJ1-6
CASSLEGQQYEKLFF | TGCGCCAGCAGCTTGGAGGGACAGCAGTATGAAAAACTGTTTTTT | - | TRBV5-1 | TRBD1 | TRBJ1-4
CASSLQGARAYGYTF | TGTGCCAGCAGCTTACAGGGGGCGAGGGCCTATGGCTACACCTTC | - | TRBV7-9 | TRBD1 | TRBJ1-2
CASSSALVRGSGANVLTF | TGTGCCAGCAGTTCCGCGCTCGTCCGGGGCTCTGGGGCCAACGTCCTGACTTTC | - | TRBV6-2/TRBV6-3 | - | TRBJ2-6
CASQTERELFF | TGCGCCAGCCAAACGGAAAGGGAGCTGTTTTTT | - | TRBV5-1 | - | TRBJ2-2
CASSWVGQETQYF | TGCGCCAGCAGCTGGGTTGGACAAGAGACCCAGTACTTC | - | TRBV5-1 | - | TRBJ2-5
CACRQENTEAFF | TGTGCCTGCAGGCAGGAGAACACTGAAGCTTTCTTT | - | TRBV30 | - | TRBJ1-1
CASSLGTGLIETQYF | TGTGCCAGCAGCTTAGGTACAGGTCTTATAGAGACCCAGTACTTC | - | TRBV11-2 | - | TRBJ2-5
CASSQGLLETQYF | TGCGCCAGCAGCCAGGGCTTGTTAGAGACCCAGTACTTC | - | TRBV4-1 | - | TRBJ2-5
CASSSILGALYEQYF | TGTGCCAGCAGTTCTATTCTGGGGGCCCTCTACGAGCAGTACTTC | - | TRBV28 | - | TRBJ2-7
CATRDSSYNSPLHF | TGTGCCACCCGGGACAGCTCCTATAATTCACCCCTCCACTTT | - | TRBV19 | TRBD1 | TRBJ1-6
CASSQGQLIYNEQFF | TGCGCCAGCAGCCAGGGACAGCTCATCTACAATGAGCAGTTCTTC | - | TRBV5-1 | TRBD1 | TRBJ2-1
CSVDTGRGNEKLFF | TGCAGCGTTGATACCGGGAGGGGAAATGAAAAACTGTTTTTT | - | TRBV29-1 | - | TRBJ1-4
CSASGTQGYTF | TGCAGTGCTTCCGGGACTCAGGGCTACACCTTC | - | TRBV20-1 | - | TRBJ1-2
CASSPPALNEKLFF | TGTGCCAGCAGCCCCCCGGCCCTTAATGAAAAACTGTTTTTT | once | TRBV7-9 | - | TRBJ1-4
CASSQGRETYNEQFF | TGTGCCAGCAGCCAAGGGCGGGAGACCTACAATGAGCAGTTCTTC | few | TRBV7-3 | TRBD2 | TRBJ2-1
CASSQALRGGAGELFF | TGCGCCAGCAGCCAAGCCCTACGCGGGGGGGCCGGGGAGCTGTTTTTT | - | TRBV4-1 | TRBD2 | TRBJ2-2
CAGMTGASGNTIYF | TGTGCCGGCATGACAGGAGCCTCTGGAAACACCATATATTTT | - | TRBV30 | - | TRBJ1-3
CASSGQGQETQYF | TGTGCCAGCAGTGGACAGGGACAAGAGACCCAGTACTTC | - | TRBV2 | TRBD1 | TRBJ2-5
CASSLSYGRATYEQYF | TGTGCCAGCAGTTTATCTTACGGGAGGGCCACCTACGAGCAGTACTTC | - | TRBV27 | TRBD2 | TRBJ2-7
CASSLTGTGGRDEQYF | TGTGCCAGCAGCCTCACGGGGACAGGGGGTCGCGACGAGCAGTACTTC | - | TRBV3-1/TRBV3-2 | TRBD1 | TRBJ2-7